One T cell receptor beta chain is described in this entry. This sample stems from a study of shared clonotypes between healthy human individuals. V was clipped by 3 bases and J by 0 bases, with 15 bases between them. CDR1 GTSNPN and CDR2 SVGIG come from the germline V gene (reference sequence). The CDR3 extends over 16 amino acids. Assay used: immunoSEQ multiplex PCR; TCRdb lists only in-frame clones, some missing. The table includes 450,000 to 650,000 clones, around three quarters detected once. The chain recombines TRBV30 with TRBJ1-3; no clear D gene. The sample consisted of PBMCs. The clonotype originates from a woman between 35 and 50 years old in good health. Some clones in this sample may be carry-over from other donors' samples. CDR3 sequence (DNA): TGTGCCTGGAGGGGAAGACGGATGAGCTCTGGAAACACCATATATTTT. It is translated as CAWRGRRMSSGNTIYF.